This passage covers 6 T cell receptor beta chains from one sample sequenced in a study of cytomegalovirus exposure and HLA in healthy donors. Some clones are missing from TCRdb's copy, which holds only in-frame ones; the method was immunoSEQ multiplex PCR. The data show about 360,000 clones, with 86% seen just once and roughly 0.83% held by the top ten. Sequenced material: PBMCs. Source of these receptors: a woman aged 18 to 35 in good health and CMV-seronegative.

The CDR3 is CASSPYRLAGAVDTQYF. CDR3 DNA: TGTGCCAGTAGTCCCTATCGACTAGCGGGAGCGGTAGATACGCAGTATTTT. The chain employs TRBV19 and TRBJ2-3, with 12 positions matching TRBD2. Germline lookup yields CDR1 LNHDA and CDR2 SQIVND (reference sequence). Trimming cost V 5 bases and J 5 bases; bases outside gene matches: 11. This CDR3 is built from 17 residues.

This clone was observed once. The chain has TRBV7-9 and TRBJ2-3; 11 bases align to TRBD2. V trimming: 3 bases; J trimming: 0 bases; junction bases outside the gene matches: 5. From germline, CDR1 is SEHNR and CDR2 FQNEAQ (reference sequence). CDR3 length: 17 amino acids. The DNA for the CDR3 is TGTGCCAGCAGCTTGGGACTAGCGGCCACTAGCACAGATACGCAGTATTTT. The encoded protein is CASSLGLAATSTDTQYF.

This clone showed up just once. The genes are TRBV7-9 and TRBJ2-1; tentatively, D is TRBD2 (5 bases). This CDR3 contains 15 residues. With 5 bases removed from V and 0 bases from J, the gap between germline ends came to 11 bases. Germline V lookup: CDR1 SEHNR, CDR2 FQNEAQ (reference sequence). The CDR3 loop is CASSRTGYSYNEQFF. CDR3 bases: TGTGCCAGCAGCCGGACGGGATACTCCTACAATGAGCAGTTCTTC.

This clone was detected only a few times. The rearrangement joins TRBV4-1 to TRBJ1-5; 8 bases are a match to TRBD1. Trimming at V came to 5 bases and at J to 2 bases, leaving 8 bases not matched to a gene. From germline, CDR1 is MGHRA and CDR2 YSYEKL. The CDR3 loop spans 16 amino acids. The CDR3 sequence is CASSFDDRGGNQPQHF. The CDR3 nucleotides are TGCGCCAGCAGCTTCGACGACAGGGGAGGCAATCAGCCCCAGCATTTT.

The chain recombines TRBV5-1 with TRBJ2-2; 7 nucleotides align to TRBD1. The V gene's germline CDR1 is SGHRS and CDR2 YFSETQ. Trimming at V came to 2 bases and at J to 0 bases, leaving 4 bases not matched to a gene. This CDR3 comprises 16 residues. The CDR3 loop reads CASSLGGASNTGELFF. For the CDR3, the DNA is TGCGCCAGCAGCTTAGGGGGCGCCTCGAACACCGGGGAGCTGTTTTTT.

The chain couples TRBV19 to TRBJ1-2; no clear D gene. Trimming stripped 5 bases from V and 7 bases from J, with 14 bases between. From germline, CDR1 is LNHDA and CDR2 SQIVND (reference sequence). The CDR3 has 13 amino acids. Here the CDR3 reads CASSWADPRGYTF. As DNA, the CDR3 is TGTGCCAGTAGTTGGGCCGATCCTCGTGGCTACACCTTC.